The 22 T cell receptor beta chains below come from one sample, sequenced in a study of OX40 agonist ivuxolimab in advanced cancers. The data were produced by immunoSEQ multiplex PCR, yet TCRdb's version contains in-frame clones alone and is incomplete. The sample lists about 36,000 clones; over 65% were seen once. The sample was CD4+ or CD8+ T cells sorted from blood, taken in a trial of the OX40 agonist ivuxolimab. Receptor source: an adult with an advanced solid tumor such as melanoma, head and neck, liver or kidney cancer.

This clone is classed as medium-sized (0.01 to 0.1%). The CDR3 region is CASGGGILEAFF. CDR3 DNA sequence: TGCGCCAGTGGAGGAGGGATCCTCGAAGCTTTCTTT. The chain links TRBV10-2 to TRBJ1-1; D is unclear. Germline V gene sequence: CDR1 WSHSY, CDR2 SAAADI. This CDR3 region has 12 residues. The germline V and J ends were trimmed by 9 bases and 8 bases, with 16 bases remaining between them.

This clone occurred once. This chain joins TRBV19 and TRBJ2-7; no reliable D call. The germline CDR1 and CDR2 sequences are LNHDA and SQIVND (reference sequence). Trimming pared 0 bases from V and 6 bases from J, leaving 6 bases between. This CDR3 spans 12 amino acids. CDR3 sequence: CASSIDMVEQYF. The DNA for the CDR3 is TGTGCCAGTAGTATAGACATGGTCGAGCAGTACTTC.

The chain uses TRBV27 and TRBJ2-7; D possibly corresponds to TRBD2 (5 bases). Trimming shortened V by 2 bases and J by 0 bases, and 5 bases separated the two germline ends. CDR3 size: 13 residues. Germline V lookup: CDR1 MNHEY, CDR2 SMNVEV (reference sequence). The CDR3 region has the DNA TGTGCCAGCAGTTTAGGAGGCTCCTACGAGCAGTACTTC. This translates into CASSLGGSYEQYF.

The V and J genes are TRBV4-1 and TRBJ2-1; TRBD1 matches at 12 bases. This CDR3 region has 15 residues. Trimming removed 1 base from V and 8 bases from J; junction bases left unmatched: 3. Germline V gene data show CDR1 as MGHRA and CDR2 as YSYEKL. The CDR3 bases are TGCGCCAGCAGCCAAGCCGGGACAGGGGGCCATGAGCAGTTCTTC. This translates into CASSQAGTGGHEQFF.

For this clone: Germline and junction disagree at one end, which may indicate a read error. CDR3 residues: CASSLEGGYEQYF. The CDR3 region has the DNA TGTGCTAGCAGCTTAGAGGGGGGCTACGAGCAGTACTTC. J is TRBJ2-7 and V is TRBV7-6; D is tentatively TRBD1 or TRBD2 (6 bases each). This CDR3 contains 13 residues. The germline V gene has CDR1 SGHVS and CDR2 FNYEAQ.

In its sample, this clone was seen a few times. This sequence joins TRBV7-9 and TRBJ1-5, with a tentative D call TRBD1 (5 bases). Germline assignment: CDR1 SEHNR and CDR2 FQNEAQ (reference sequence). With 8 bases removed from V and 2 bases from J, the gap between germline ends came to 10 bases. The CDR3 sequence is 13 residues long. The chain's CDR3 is CASGRAGNQPQHF. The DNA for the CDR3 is TGTGCCAGCGGCAGGGCGGGCAATCAGCCCCAGCATTTT.

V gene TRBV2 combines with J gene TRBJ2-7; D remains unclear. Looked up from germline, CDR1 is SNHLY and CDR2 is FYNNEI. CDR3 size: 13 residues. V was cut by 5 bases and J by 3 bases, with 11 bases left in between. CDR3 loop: CASSLRAFYEQYF. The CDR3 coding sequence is TGTGCCAGCAGTCTAAGGGCCTTCTACGAGCAGTACTTC.

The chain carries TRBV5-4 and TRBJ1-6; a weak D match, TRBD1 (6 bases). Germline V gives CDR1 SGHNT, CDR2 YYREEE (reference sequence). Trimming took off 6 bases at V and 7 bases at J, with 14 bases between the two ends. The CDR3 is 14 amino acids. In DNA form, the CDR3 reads TGTGCCAGCACTATCTCCGGGACAAATTCACCCCTCCACTTT. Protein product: CASTISGTNSPLHF.

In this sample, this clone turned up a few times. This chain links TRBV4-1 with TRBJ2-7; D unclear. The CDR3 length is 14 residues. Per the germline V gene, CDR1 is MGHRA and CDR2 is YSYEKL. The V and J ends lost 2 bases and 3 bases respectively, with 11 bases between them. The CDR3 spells CASSQSGFGYEQYF. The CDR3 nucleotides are TGCGCCAGCAGCCAAAGTGGGTTCGGCTACGAGCAGTACTTC.

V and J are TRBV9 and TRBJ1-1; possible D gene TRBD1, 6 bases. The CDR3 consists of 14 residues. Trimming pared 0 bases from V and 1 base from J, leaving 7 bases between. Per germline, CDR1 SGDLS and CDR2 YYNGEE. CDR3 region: CASSVEGQNTEAFF. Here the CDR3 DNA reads TGTGCCAGCAGCGTAGAGGGACAGAACACTGAAGCTTTCTTT.

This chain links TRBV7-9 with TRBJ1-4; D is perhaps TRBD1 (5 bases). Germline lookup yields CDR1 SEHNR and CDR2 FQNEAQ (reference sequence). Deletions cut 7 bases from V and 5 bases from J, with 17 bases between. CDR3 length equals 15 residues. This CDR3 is CASTLVGGANEKLFF. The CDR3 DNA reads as TGTGCCAGCACCCTAGTGGGGGGTGCAAATGAAAAACTGTTTTTT.

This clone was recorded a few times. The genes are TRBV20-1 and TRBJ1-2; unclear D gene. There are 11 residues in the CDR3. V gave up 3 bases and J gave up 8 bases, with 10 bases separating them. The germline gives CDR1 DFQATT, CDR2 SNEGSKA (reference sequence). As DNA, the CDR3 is TGCAGTGCTAGGATTGTCGGAGGCTACACCTTC. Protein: CSARIVGGYTF.

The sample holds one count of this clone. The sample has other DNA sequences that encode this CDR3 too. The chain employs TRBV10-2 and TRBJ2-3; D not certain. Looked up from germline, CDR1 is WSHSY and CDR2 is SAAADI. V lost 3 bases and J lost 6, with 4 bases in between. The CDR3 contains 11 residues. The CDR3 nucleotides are TGCGCCAGCAGTGAAGGGGATACGCAGTATTTT. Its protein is CASSEGDTQYF.

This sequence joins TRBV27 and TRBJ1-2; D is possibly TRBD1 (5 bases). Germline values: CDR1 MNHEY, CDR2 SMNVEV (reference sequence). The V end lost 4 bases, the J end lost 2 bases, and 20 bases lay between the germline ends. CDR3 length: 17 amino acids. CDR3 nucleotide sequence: TGTGCCAGCAGTTCCCGGGACGGAGTATATTCCAACTATGGCTACACCTTC. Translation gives CASSSRDGVYSNYGYTF.

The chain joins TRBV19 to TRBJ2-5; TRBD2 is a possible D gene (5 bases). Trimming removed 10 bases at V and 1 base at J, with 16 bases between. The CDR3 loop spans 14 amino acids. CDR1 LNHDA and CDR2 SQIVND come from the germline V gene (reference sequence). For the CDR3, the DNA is TGTGCCACCTCCCCCGGACTGCTCCAAGAGACCCAGTACTTC. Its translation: CATSPGLLQETQYF.

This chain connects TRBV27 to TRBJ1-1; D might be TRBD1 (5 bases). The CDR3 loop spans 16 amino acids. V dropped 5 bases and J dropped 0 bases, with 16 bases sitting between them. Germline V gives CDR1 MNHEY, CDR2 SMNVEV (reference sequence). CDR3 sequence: CASSPRGGFLNTEAFF. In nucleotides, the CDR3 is TGTGCCAGCAGTCCCCGGGGGGGATTCTTGAACACTGAAGCTTTCTTT.

The CDR3 is CASSFVRTDTQYF. In nucleotides, the CDR3 is TGTGCCAGCAGTTTCGTTCGGACAGATACGCAGTATTTT. The chain recombines TRBV27 with TRBJ2-3; no clear D. CDR1 MNHEY and CDR2 SMNVEV come from the germline V gene (reference sequence). The germline V and J ends were trimmed by 3 bases and 3 bases, with 7 bases remaining between them. CDR3 length: 13 amino acids.

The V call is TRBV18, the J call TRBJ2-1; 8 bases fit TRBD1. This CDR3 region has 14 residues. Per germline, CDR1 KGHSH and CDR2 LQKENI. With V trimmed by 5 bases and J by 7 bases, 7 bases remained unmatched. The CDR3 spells CASSSGQGGNEQFF. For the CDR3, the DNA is TGTGCCAGCTCATCTGGACAGGGCGGGAATGAGCAGTTCTTC.

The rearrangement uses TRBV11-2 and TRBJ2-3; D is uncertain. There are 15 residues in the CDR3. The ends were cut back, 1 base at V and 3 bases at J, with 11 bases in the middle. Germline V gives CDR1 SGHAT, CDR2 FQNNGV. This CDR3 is CASSLGPSGTDTQYF. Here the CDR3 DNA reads TGTGCCAGCAGCTTAGGACCCTCCGGGACAGATACGCAGTATTTT.

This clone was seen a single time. CDR3 sequence reads: CASSQDKWELGNEQFF. The CDR3 DNA follows: TGCGCCAGCAGCCAAGATAAGTGGGAGTTGGGCAATGAGCAGTTCTTC. The chain employs TRBV4-1 and TRBJ2-1, with D possibly matching TRBD2 (5 bases). Per the germline V gene, CDR1 is MGHRA and CDR2 is YSYEKL. The CDR3 runs to 16 residues. V dropped 0 bases and J dropped 6 bases, with 15 bases sitting between them.

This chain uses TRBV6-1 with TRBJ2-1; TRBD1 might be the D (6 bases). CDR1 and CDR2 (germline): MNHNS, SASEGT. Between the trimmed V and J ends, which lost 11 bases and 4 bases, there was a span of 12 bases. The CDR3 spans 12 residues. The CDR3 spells CAVGQSYNEQFF. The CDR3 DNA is TGTGCCGTCGGACAGAGTTACAATGAGCAGTTCTTC.

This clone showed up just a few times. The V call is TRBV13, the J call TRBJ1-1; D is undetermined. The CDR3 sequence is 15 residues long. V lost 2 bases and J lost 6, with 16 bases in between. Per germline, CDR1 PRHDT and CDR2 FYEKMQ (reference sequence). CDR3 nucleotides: TGTGCCAGCAGCTTACGTCAGGAATCTGCCCCTGAAGCTTTCTTT. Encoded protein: CASSLRQESAPEAFF.